This TCR beta chain originates from a study of T cells in Graves' hyperthyroidism and ophthalmopathy. The study, taken as a whole, reports: Ophthalmopathy was model-predicted a median approximately 6.4 months pre-onset.

This clonotype was recorded at least ten times. What it binds is not known. Amplified TCR beta CDR3 regions derived from RNA transcripts. Researchers ran a first-round RT-PCR on the TCR CDR3 using the HTBI primer set. Each CDR3 protein is one row after TCRdb ran MiXCR on the multiplex PCR reads. Of around 570,000 distinct CDR3 sequences in the sample, 15% to 20% were seen once. Exclusion of patients followed from uncontrolled infection, other autoimmune disease, pregnancy or lactation. The specimen sequenced was blood. The sequence was collected from a middle-aged man with Graves' ophthalmopathy.

CDR3 sequence reads: CASSLEGDVDTQYF. The CDR3 nucleotides read TGTGCCAGCAGCTTAGAGGGAGATGTAGATACGCAGTATTTT. This sequence joins TRBV7-8 and TRBJ2-3, with D possibly TRBD2 on 5 matching bases. This CDR3 contains 14 residues. V was clipped by 1 base and J by 5 bases, with 10 bases between them. The germline V gene has CDR1 SGHVS and CDR2 FQNEAQ.